This T cell receptor (beta chain) derives from a study of blood T cell repertoires in COVID-19. The overall study: Italy, Spain and the United States were the sources of the convalescent and acute COVID-19 samples. The analysed material was cDNA or gDNA that came from T cells, B-cell-depleted T cells, or PBMCs.

Cohort allocation depended upon clinical history that participants reported. V shed 3 bases and J shed 6 bases, with 16 bases lying between them. The V gene's germline CDR1 is MNHEY and CDR2 SMNVEV (reference sequence). This CDR3 region has 15 residues. The method was immunoSEQ multiplex PCR; TCRdb's version includes in-frame clones alone and lacks a portion of them. This repertoire shows 400,000 to 550,000 clones, nearly 90% found once; its top ten account for just under 2%. The chain links TRBV27 to TRBJ2-3; D remains ambiguous. The sequenced sample consisted of PBMCs or T cells enriched from blood (not recorded which). The source of this sequence is a woman in her late teens or twenties with acute COVID-19. The CDR3 sequence is CASSFALGSADTQYF. DNA of the CDR3: TGTGCCAGCAGTTTCGCTCTAGGTAGTGCGGATACGCAGTATTTT.